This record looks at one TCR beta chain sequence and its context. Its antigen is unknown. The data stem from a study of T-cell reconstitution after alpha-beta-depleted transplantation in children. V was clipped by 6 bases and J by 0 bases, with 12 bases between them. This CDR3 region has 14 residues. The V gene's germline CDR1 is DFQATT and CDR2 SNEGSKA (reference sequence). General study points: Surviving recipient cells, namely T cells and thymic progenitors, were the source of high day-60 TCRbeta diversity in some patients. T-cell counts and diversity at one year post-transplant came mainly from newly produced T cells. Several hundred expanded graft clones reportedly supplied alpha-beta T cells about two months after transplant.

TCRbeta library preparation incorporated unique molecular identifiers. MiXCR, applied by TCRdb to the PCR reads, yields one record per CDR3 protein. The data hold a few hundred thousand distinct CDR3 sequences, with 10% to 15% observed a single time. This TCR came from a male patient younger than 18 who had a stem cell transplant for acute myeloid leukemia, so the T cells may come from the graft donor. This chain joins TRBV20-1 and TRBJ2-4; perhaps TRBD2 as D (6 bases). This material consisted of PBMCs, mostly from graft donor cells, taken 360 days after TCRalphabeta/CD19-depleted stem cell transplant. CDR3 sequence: CSACGILAKNIQYF. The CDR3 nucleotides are TGCAGTGCCTGCGGGATACTAGCCAAAAACATTCAGTACTTC.